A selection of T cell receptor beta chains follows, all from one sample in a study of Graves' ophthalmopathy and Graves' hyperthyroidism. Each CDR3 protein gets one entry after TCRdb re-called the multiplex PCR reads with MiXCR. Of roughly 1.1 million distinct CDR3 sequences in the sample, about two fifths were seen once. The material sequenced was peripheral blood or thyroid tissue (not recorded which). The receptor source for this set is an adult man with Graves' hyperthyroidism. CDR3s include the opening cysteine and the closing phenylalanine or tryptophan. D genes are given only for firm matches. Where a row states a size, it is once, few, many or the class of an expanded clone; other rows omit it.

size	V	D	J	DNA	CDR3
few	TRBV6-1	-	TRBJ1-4	TGTGCCAGCAGTGAAGATTATTCCATTGGGGAACTGTTTTTT	CASSEDYSIGELFF
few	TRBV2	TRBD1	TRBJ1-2	TGTGCCAGCAGCGAAACAGGGGCCGCTAACTATGGCTACACCTTC	CASSETGAANYGYTF
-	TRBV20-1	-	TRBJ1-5	TGCAGTCTTGCCCCTTTTAGGTATAGCAATCAGCCCCAGCATTTT	CSLAPFRYSNQPQHF
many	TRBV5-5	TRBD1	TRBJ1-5	TGTGCCAGCAGACCGACAGGGGGCATGAATCAGCCCCAGCATTTT	CASRPTGGMNQPQHF
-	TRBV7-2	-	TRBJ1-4	TGTGCCATCAACGCGGTCTCTAATGAAAAACTGTTTTTT	CAINAVSNEKLFF
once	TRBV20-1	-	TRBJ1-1	TGCAGTGCTAGAAAGGGGGTAGCCACTGAAGCTTTCTTT	CSARKGVATEAFF
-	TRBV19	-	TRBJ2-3	TGTGCCAGTAGTACGTCCGACGGCCGTCGGGATACGCAGTATTTT	CASSTSDGRRDTQYF
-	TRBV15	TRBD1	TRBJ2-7	TGTGCCACCAGCAGCTTCCGGGACAGGGGGCAAGGCGAGCAGTACTTC	CATSSFRDRGQGEQYF
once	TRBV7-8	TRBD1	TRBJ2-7	TGTGCCAGTCGACTACAGGGGACCCACGAGCAGTACTTC	CASRLQGTHEQYF
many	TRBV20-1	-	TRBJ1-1	TGCAGTGCTAGAGATGAAGGGGGGCGTAGGAACACTGAAGCTTTCTTT	CSARDEGGRRNTEAFF
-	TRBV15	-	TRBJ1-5	TGTGCCACCAGCAGCGGACCGGGGCCCAAGCAGCCCCAGCATTTT	CATSSGPGPKQPQHF
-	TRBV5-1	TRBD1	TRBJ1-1	TGTGCCAGCAGCTTACCGGGACAGGGGGTGTTT	CASSLPGQGVF
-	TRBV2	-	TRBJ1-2	TGTGCCAGCATCGGACCATATGGTAGCACCTTC	CASIGPYGSTF
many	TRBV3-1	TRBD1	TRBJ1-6	TGTGCCAGCAGGGGATCCAGGGGGCTCGGTTCACCCCTCCACTTT	CASRGSRGLGSPLHF
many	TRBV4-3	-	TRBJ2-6	TGCGCCAGCAGCCAAGACGGGCAGTCTGGGGCCAACGTCCTGACTTTC	CASSQDGQSGANVLTF
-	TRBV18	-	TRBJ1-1	TGTGCCAGCTCACCAGGTGCAGCGAACACTGAAGCTTTATTT	CASSPGAANTEALF
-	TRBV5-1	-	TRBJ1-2	TGCCCCACCCCAAGTACTAACTATGGCTACACCTTC	CPTPSTNYGYTF
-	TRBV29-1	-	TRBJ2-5	TGCAGCGTTTTAGGGCAGGGGATGGAGACCCAGTACTTC	CSVLGQGMETQYF
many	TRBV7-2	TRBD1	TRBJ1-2	TGTGCCAGCAGCTCACTGACAGGGAACTATGGCTACACCTTC	CASSSLTGNYGYTF
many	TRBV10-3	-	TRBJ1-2	TGTGCCATCAGTGATTACTCCTATGGCTACACCTTC	CAISDYSYGYTF
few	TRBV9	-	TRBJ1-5	TGTGCCAGCAGCCAAGATGGGAGGTCGGCCCAGCATTTT	CASSQDGRSAQHF
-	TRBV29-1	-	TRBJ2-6	TGCAGCAGTGAGGCGGGATCTAGCTCTGGGGCCAACGTCCTGACTTTC	CSSEAGSSSGANVLTF
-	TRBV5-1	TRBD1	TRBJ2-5	TGCGCCAGCACCGGGGGACTGGACAGGGGCCAGACCCAGTACTTC	CASTGGLDRGQTQYF
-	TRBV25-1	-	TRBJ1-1	TGTGCCAGCAGTGCTAGGGGGGCCCGGGACCTGACCTTTAACACTGAAGCTTTCTTT	CASSARGARDLTFNTEAFF
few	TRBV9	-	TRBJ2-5	TGTGCCAGCAGCGTACTTCCGGGACCCCAAGAGACCCAGTACTTC	CASSVLPGPQETQYF
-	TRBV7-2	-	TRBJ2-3	TGTGCCAGCGGCCCCTCCTTCGATACGCAGTATTTT	CASGPSFDTQYF
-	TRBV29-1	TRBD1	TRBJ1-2	TGCAGCGTGGCGGGGGGAGGGGGCGATGGCTACACCTTC	CSVAGGGGDGYTF
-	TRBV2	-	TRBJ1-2	TGTGCCATCAGTGTCTCAGGGCAGGTGGGCGATGGCTACACCTTC	CAISVSGQVGDGYTF
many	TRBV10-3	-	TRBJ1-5	TGTGCCATCAGCGCCATAGGGGGAAGTCAGCCCCAGCATTTT	CAISAIGGSQPQHF
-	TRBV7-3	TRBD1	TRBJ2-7	TGTGCCAGCAGTATTGCCGGGACAGGGATCCACGGGCAGTACTTC	CASSIAGTGIHGQYF
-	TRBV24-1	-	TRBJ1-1	TGTGCCACCAGTGGTGGGCGTTGGGACACTGAAGCTTTCTTT	CATSGGRWDTEAFF
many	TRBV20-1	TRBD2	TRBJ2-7	TGCAGTGCTAGAGATGATAGCGGGAGGGCGGGTGAGCAGTACTTC	CSARDDSGRAGEQYF
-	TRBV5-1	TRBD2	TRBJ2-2	TGCGCCAGCGCTATAAGCGGGGACACCGGGGAGCTGTTTTTT	CASAISGDTGELFF
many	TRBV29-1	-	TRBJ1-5	TGCAGCGTTGCGGACAGAAATCAGCCCCAGCATTTT	CSVADRNQPQHF
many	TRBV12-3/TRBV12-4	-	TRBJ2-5	TGTGCCAGCAGTTCCACCGGGACCTTAAGTGAGACCCAGTACTTC	CASSSTGTLSETQYF
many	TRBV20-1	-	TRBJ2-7	TGCAGTGCCTTCTGGCACGAGCAGTACTTC	CSAFWHEQYF
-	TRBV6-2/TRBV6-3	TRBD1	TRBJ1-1	TGTGCCAGCATCCCGAACCCTCCGGGACAGAACATGAACACTGAAGCTTTCTTT	CASIPNPPGQNMNTEAFF
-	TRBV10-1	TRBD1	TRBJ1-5	TGCGCCAGCAGCCCGACAGGGGGTAGTAAGCCCCAGCATTTT	CASSPTGGSKPQHF
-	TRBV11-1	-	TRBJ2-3	TGTGCCAGCAGCTTCCAACCGGGAGATGGGGCAGATACGCAGTATTTT	CASSFQPGDGADTQYF
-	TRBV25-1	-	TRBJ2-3	TGTGCCAGCAGCCAACCCCCAGCCGGACCCGGCATGCAGCTGTATTTT	CASSQPPAGPGMQLYF
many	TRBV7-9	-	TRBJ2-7	TGTGCCAGCTCCCTAGCAGGGGACTCCGAGCAGTACTTC	CASSLAGDSEQYF
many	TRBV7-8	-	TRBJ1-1	TGTGCCAGCAGCCGAAAGGGAAACACGGTTGAAGCTTTCTTT	CASSRKGNTVEAFF
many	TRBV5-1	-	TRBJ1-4	TGCGCCAGCAGCGGGCGGGGAGAAAAACTGTTTTTT	CASSGRGEKLFF
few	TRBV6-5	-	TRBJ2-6	TGTGCCAGCAGACGACCGGACCCTGGGGCCAACGTCCTGACTTTC	CASRRPDPGANVLTF
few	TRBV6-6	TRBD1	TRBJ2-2	TGTGCCAGCAGTTACCCGACAGGGGGCAGTGCCGGGGAGCTGTTTTTT	CASSYPTGGSAGELFF
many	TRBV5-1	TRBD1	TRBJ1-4	TGCGCCAGCAGCTTGGGACAGGGGGCAGCAAAACTGTTTTTT	CASSLGQGAAKLFF
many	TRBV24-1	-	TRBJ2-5	TGTGCCACCAGTGACCCACAGGGAAAAGAGACCCAGTACTTC	CATSDPQGKETQYF
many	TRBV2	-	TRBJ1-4	TGTGCCAGCAGTGAAGTTAATGAAAAACTGTTTTTT	CASSEVNEKLFF
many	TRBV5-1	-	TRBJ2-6	TGCGCCAGCAGCTTTGCCTCTGGGGCCAACGTCCTGACTTTC	CASSFASGANVLTF
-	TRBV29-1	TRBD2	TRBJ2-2	TGCAGCCTGACGGGGGGGAACACCGGGGAGCTGTTTTTT	CSLTGGNTGELFF
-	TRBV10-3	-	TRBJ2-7	TGTGCCAGCAGGCACGGGAGTTTCTACGAGCAGTACTTC	CASRHGSFYEQYF
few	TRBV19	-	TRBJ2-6	TGTGCCAGTAGTAGGGGGGTTTGGGGCTTGAACACTGAAGCTTTC	CASSRGVWGLNTEAF
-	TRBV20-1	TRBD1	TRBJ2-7	TGCAGTGCAGCCCCCCGGACAGGGGGCTCCTACGAGCAGTACTTC	CSAAPRTGGSYEQYF
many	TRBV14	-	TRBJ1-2	TGTGCCAGCAGCCAAGTCTCTCGGAGTCCCTACACCTTC	CASSQVSRSPYTF
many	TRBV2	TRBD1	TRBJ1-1	TGTGCCAGCAGTGGCTCACCGGGACAGGCGAACACTGAAGCTTTCTTT	CASSGSPGQANTEAFF